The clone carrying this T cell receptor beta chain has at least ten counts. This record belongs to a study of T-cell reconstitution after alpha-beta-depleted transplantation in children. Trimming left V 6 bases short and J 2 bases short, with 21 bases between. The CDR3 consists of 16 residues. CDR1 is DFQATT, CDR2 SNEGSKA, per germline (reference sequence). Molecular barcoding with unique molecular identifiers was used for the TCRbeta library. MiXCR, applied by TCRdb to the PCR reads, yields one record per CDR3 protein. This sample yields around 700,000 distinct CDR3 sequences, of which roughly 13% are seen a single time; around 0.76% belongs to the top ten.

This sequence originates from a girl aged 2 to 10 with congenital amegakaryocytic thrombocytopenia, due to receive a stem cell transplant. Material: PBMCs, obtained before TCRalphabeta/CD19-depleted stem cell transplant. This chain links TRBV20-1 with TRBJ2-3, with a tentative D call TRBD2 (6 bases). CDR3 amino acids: CSAEGRLANLTDTQYF. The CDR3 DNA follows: TGCAGTGCGGAGGGCCGGCTAGCGAATCTCACAGATACGCAGTATTTT.